The next 23 T cell receptor beta chains were all read from a single sample in a study of T cell responses to AZD1222 COVID-19 vaccine. Assay used: immunoSEQ multiplex PCR; TCRdb lists only in-frame clones, some missing. The profile shows 95,000 to 100,000 clones, 88% of them singletons. Sequenced here: peripheral blood, sampled 28 days after the second AZD1222 dose. The source of these receptors is an adult who received the AZD1222 COVID-19 vaccine.

This clone was seen just once. V and J are TRBV11-3 and TRBJ2-3; 7 nucleotides agree with TRBD1. With 5 bases clipped from V and 5 bases from J, the junction kept 4 bases outside the gene matches. Germline assignment: CDR1 SGHNT and CDR2 YENEEA. The CDR3 is 13 residues long. CDR3 region: CASSLGQVDTQYF. As DNA, the CDR3 is TGTGCCAGCAGCCTAGGACAGGTAGATACGCAGTATTTT.

This chain joins TRBV6-5 and TRBJ2-7; the D gene is possibly TRBD2 (5 bases). The CDR3 loop spans 13 amino acids. Germline loops: CDR1 MNHEY, CDR2 SVGAGI. Deletions cut 8 bases from V and 3 bases from J, with 14 bases between. The CDR3 DNA follows: TGTGCCAGCGGAGGAGTCGCGGACTACGAGCAGTACTTC. Its translation is CASGGVADYEQYF.

This chain joins TRBV5-1 and TRBJ1-4; perhaps TRBD1 as D (5 bases). Trimming removed 0 bases from V and 0 bases from J, with 9 bases in between. In germline, CDR1 is SGHRS, CDR2 YFSETQ. The CDR3 is made up of 16 amino acids. The CDR3 nucleotides read TGCGCCAGCAGCTTGGTCCAGGGATCAACTAATGAAAAACTGTTTTTT. Translated, it gives CASSLVQGSTNEKLFF.

Details on this clone: Relative to the germline gene, one junction end is altered; a read error may explain this. In DNA form, the CDR3 reads TGTGCCAGCTCACAGCTTAGGGAAGAGAGCCAGTACTTC. Its translation: CASSQLREESQYF. The rearrangement uses TRBV18 and TRBJ2-5; D remains unclear. Looked up from germline, CDR1 is KGHSH and CDR2 is LQKENI. This CDR3 has 13 residues.

This clone ranks as medium-sized. The rearrangement joins TRBV3-1 (or the pseudogene TRBV3-2) to TRBJ2-7; no reliable D call. Per germline, CDR1 LGHDT and CDR2 YNNKEL (reference sequence). Trimming shortened V by 4 bases and J by 3 bases, and 13 bases separated the two germline ends. This CDR3 has 14 amino acids. This CDR3 is CASSPWGRGYEQYF. The DNA of the CDR3 is TGTGCCAGCAGCCCGTGGGGAAGAGGCTACGAGCAGTACTTC.

The chain has TRBV4-1 and TRBJ2-2, with 9 bases matching TRBD2. CDR1 is MGHRA, CDR2 YSYEKL, per germline. The CDR3 covers 14 residues. V was pared by 6 bases and J by 4 bases, with 3 bases of the junction left unmatched. This CDR3 is CASSLAGITGELFF. CDR3 DNA sequence: TGCGCCAGCAGTCTAGCGGGAATCACCGGGGAGCTGTTTTTT.

This chain uses TRBV19 with TRBJ1-4, with no clear D. CDR3 length: 15 amino acids. From germline, CDR1 is LNHDA and CDR2 SQIVND (reference sequence). The ends were cut back, 1 base at V and 4 bases at J, with 10 bases in the middle. CDR3 nucleotides: TGTGCCAGTAGTATAGTCCGCCGGATTAATGAAAAACTGTTTTTT. Its translation: CASSIVRRINEKLFF.

CDR3 amino acids: CASSTGTSIEQYF. The CDR3 nucleotides are TGTGCCAGCAGTACCGGGACGTCCATCGAGCAGTACTTC. V gene TRBV27 combines with J gene TRBJ2-7, with D possibly being TRBD1 or TRBD2 (5 bases each). The V gene's germline CDR1 is MNHEY and CDR2 SMNVEV (reference sequence). This CDR3 comprises 13 residues. Trimming pared 5 bases from V and 6 bases from J, leaving 14 bases between.

This sequence joins TRBV3-1 (or the pseudogene TRBV3-2) and TRBJ2-2; D unclear. The CDR3 sequence is 14 residues long. V lost 1 base, J lost 4 bases, and 7 bases lay in between. Germline CDR1 and CDR2: LGHDT and YNNKEL (reference sequence). The CDR3, as DNA: TGTGCCAGCAGCCAAGGAGTCAGCACCGGGGAGCTGTTTTTT. It yields the protein CASSQGVSTGELFF.

J is TRBJ1-2 and V is TRBV9; D remains unclear. CDR1 SGDLS and CDR2 YYNGEE come from the germline V gene. The CDR3 loop spans 13 amino acids. The ends were cut back, 1 base at V and 4 bases at J, with 8 bases in the middle. DNA for the CDR3: TGTGCCAGCAGCGTACCCGGGCTCTATGGCTACACCTTC. It yields the protein CASSVPGLYGYTF.

V usage is TRBV4-2 and J usage is TRBJ2-7; the D call may be TRBD1 or TRBD2 (5 bases each). V dropped 0 bases and J dropped 1 base, with 19 bases sitting between them. Looked up from germline, CDR1 is LGHNA and CDR2 is YNFKEQ. The CDR3 spans 18 residues. The CDR3 bases are TGTGCCAGCAGCCAAGAGGAGAGTCAGGGAGCCCTTTCCTACGAGCAGTACTTC. The encoded protein is CASSQEESQGALSYEQYF.

The chain links TRBV4-1 to TRBJ2-2, with TRBD2 matching 8 bases. Germline V gives CDR1 MGHRA, CDR2 YSYEKL. V lost 1 base, J lost 5 bases, and 12 bases stayed unmatched. This CDR3 spans 18 amino acids. CDR3 in amino acids: CASSQAWGAGGITGELFF. CDR3 nucleotides: TGCGCCAGCAGCCAAGCCTGGGGGGCGGGAGGAATAACCGGGGAGCTGTTTTTT.

V and J are TRBV18 and TRBJ2-1; 11 bases fit TRBD2. Looked up from germline, CDR1 is KGHSH and CDR2 is LQKENI. V lost 4 bases and J lost 7; bases outside the gene matches: 6. This CDR3 region has 15 residues. CDR3 nucleotides: TGTGCCAGCTCACAGCTAGCGGGAGGCGGGAATGAGCAGTTCTTC. Translated, it gives CASSQLAGGGNEQFF.

This chain connects TRBV5-4 to TRBJ2-7; TRBD1 aligns across 9 bases. This CDR3 comprises 13 residues. Trimming removed 6 bases from V and 4 bases from J; junction bases left unmatched: 5. Germline lookup yields CDR1 SGHNT and CDR2 YYREEE (reference sequence). CDR3 DNA: TGTGCCAGCAAACTACAGGGGGCATACGAGCAGTACTTC. Its protein is CASKLQGAYEQYF.

This clone came up a few times. The chain joins TRBV18 to TRBJ1-2, with D possibly being TRBD1 (6 bases). The CDR3 spans 17 residues. Per germline, CDR1 KGHSH and CDR2 LQKENI. The V end lost 6 bases, the J end lost 4 bases, and 24 bases lay between the germline ends. CDR3 DNA sequence: TGTGCCAGCTCCCATGACCGGGACAACGTCCTTTTCTATGGCTACACCTTC. Translation gives CASSHDRDNVLFYGYTF.

In this sample, this clone turned up once. The chain carries TRBV6-5 and TRBJ1-1, with D perhaps matching TRBD1 (6 bases). Germline V lookup: CDR1 MNHEY, CDR2 SVGAGI. Trimming stripped 7 bases from V and 5 bases from J, with 17 bases between. There are 14 residues in the CDR3. The CDR3 is CASTRGLGKTEAFF. The CDR3 DNA follows: TGTGCCAGCACCAGGGGTCTCGGAAAAACTGAAGCTTTCTTT.

V gene TRBV13 combines with J gene TRBJ2-7; D not resolved. The V and J ends lost 0 bases and 5 bases respectively, with 5 bases between them. Per germline, CDR1 PRHDT and CDR2 FYEKMQ (reference sequence). The CDR3 is 12 residues long. The DNA of the CDR3 is TGTGCCAGCAGCTTAGGTAGGGACGAGCAGTACTTC. This translates into CASSLGRDEQYF.

The DNA for the CDR3 is TGTGCCAGCAGTGGGCAGACTAGCACAGATACGCAGTATTTT. This sequence encodes CASSGQTSTDTQYF. The chain carries TRBV28 and TRBJ2-3; D not resolved. This CDR3 is built from 14 residues. V gave up 5 bases and J gave up 0 bases, with 9 bases separating them. CDR1 and CDR2 (germline): MDHEN, SYDVKM.

This chain joins TRBV19 and TRBJ1-2; TRBD1 matches 8 bases. Germline CDR1 and CDR2: LNHDA and SQIVND (reference sequence). V shed 5 bases, J shed 4 bases, and the junction held 6 bases outside the gene matches. CDR3 size: 14 residues. The CDR3 DNA sequence: TGTGCCAGTAGTGGGGACAGGTCTTCCTATGGCTACACCTTC. It translates to CASSGDRSSYGYTF.

The chain employs TRBV5-1 and TRBJ2-1; TRBD2 aligns across 9 bases. Germline-derived CDR1 and CDR2 are SGHRS and YFSETQ. The junction had 4 bases not matched to a gene; V was cut back by 0 bases and J by 9 bases. This CDR3 is 14 amino acids long. CDR3 residues: CASSLELAGGEQFF. The CDR3 DNA sequence: TGCGCCAGCAGCTTGGAACTAGCGGGTGGTGAGCAGTTCTTC.

CDR3 residues: CATSPTLAGLDHNEQFF. DNA for the CDR3: TGTGCCACCAGTCCCACCTTAGCGGGATTGGATCACAATGAGCAGTTCTTC. The chain couples TRBV24-1 to TRBJ2-1; 8 bases map to TRBD2. V lost 6 bases and J lost 5; bases outside the gene matches: 14. The CDR3 consists of 17 residues. Germline values: CDR1 KGHDR, CDR2 SFDVKD.

The chain carries TRBV2 and TRBJ2-7, with 9 positions matching TRBD1. Looked up from germline, CDR1 is SNHLY and CDR2 is FYNNEI. The CDR3 covers 13 residues. V lost 3 bases, J lost 6 bases, and 3 bases stayed unmatched. DNA for the CDR3: TGTGCCAGCAGTGACGGGACAGGGCCCGAGCAGTACTTC. Translated, it gives CASSDGTGPEQYF. Full variable domain (rest looked up from reference TRBV2 and TRBJ2-7): EPEVTQTPSHQVTQMGQEVILRCVPISNHLYFYWYRQILGQKVEFLVSFYNNEISEKSEIFDDQFSVERPDGSNFTLKIRSTKLEDSAMYFCASSDGTGPEQYFGPGTRLTVT.

The chain has TRBV15 and TRBJ2-1; TRBD2 matches 7 bases. Looked up from germline, CDR1 is LNHNV and CDR2 is YYDKDF (reference sequence). CDR3 length: 15 residues. V was pared by 3 bases and J by 10 bases, with 12 bases of the junction left unmatched. The CDR3 DNA reads as TGTGCCACCAGCAGGGGGGGGGACCTGGCGTGGGAGCAGTTCTTC. Its translation is CATSRGGDLAWEQFF.